This T cell receptor (beta chain) was identified during a study of blood T cell repertoires in COVID-19. About the study: Material from acute and convalescent COVID-19 was sourced from the United States, Italy and Spain. Nucleic acid was either cDNA or gDNA, and it came from T cells, B-cell-depleted T cells, or PBMCs.

This clone was seen once. CDR3 length: 15 residues. Deletions cut 5 bases from V and 4 bases from J, with 17 bases between. The germline V gene has CDR1 SNHLY and CDR2 FYNNEI. How the authors handled the data: Reference gene primer amplification yielded estimated nucleated cell counts. Sequencing was performed with immunoSEQ multiplex PCR; in TCRdb, only in-frame clones are kept and a portion is missing. That table furnishes V, J and clone size, whereas the DNA furnished D and trimming. The table lists nearly 95,000 clones, over 75% of them singletons. Sequenced: peripheral blood. The receptor comes from a woman aged 80 or over with acute or convalescent COVID-19. V usage is TRBV2 and J usage is TRBJ1-1; tentative D call: TRBD1 (6 bases). Here the CDR3 reads CASSKTIRGGTEAFF. The CDR3 coding sequence is TGTGCCAGCAGTAAGACAATCAGGGGCGGCACTGAAGCTTTCTTT.